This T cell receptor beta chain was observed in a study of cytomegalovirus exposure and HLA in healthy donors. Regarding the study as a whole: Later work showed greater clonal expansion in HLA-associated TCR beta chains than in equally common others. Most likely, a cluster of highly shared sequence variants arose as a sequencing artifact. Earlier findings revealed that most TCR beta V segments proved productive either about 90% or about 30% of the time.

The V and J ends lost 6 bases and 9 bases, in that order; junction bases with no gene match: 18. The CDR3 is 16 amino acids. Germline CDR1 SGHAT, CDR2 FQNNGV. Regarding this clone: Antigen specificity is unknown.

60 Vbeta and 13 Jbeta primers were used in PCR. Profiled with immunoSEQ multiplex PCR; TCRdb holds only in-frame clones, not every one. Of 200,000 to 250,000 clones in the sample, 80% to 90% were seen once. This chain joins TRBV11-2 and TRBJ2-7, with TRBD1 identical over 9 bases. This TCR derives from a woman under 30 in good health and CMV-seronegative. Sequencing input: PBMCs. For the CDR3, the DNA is TGTGCCAGCAGGCATTCCTTCCGGGACAGGGTGAATGGGCAGTACTTC. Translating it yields CASRHSFRDRVNGQYF.